What follows describes a single T cell receptor (beta chain). Sequenced by immunoSEQ multiplex PCR; TCRdb stores in-frame clones only, minus some. The data contain 73,000 or so clones, 85% to 90% of them singletons. Per the germline V gene, CDR1 is WSHSY and CDR2 is SAAADI. The CDR3 runs 15 residues. The V end lost 3 bases, the J end lost 6 bases, and 15 bases lay between the germline ends. These data belong to a study of T cell changes during pregnancy in multiple sclerosis. The chain uses TRBV10-2 and TRBJ1-5; no reliable D call. The sample in question was peripheral blood, obtained after pregnancy. This sequence was found in a female donor in good health, enrolled as a control in a pregnancy study. CDR3 region: CASSDQVIVGQPQHF. CDR3 nucleotides: TGCGCCAGCAGTGACCAGGTGATTGTAGGTCAGCCCCAGCATTTT.